This entry is about one T cell receptor beta chain. The antigen is unknown. The naive CD8 fraction comprised CD45RO-negative cells positively selected for CCR7 and excluded terminally differentiated effector memory CD45RA+ cells. The donors were all Caucasian adults (living in Nashville, Tennessee). V was trimmed by 2 bases and J by 5 bases, leaving 18 bases between them. The CDR3 is 16 residues long. In germline, CDR1 is SEHNR, CDR2 FQNEAQ (reference sequence). This entry comes from a study of shared clonotypes between healthy human individuals. Study-wide context: The study used three CD4 naive, three CD4 memory, two CD8 naive and one CD8 memory plate per donor. Findings and caveats of the study: Clonotypes shared by all four donors outscored non-shared clonotypes in generation probability. What rarefaction showed was incomplete sorted-subset sequencing despite large depth.

Repertoires were generated with immunoSEQ multiplex PCR, while TCRdb's copy carries only in-frame clones and drops some. The sample lists about 2,200,000 clones, about 93% occurring once. The chain uses TRBV7-9 and TRBJ2-5; maybe TRBD2 (6 bases). The source material was naive CD8+ T cells from PBMCs. The receptor's source is a man between 18 and 29 years old in good health. Some clones in this sample may be carry-over from other donors' samples. Here the CDR3 reads CASSLRRGTVEETQYF. The CDR3 nucleotides read TGTGCCAGCAGCTTAAGGCGGGGTACGGTTGAGGAGACCCAGTACTTC. Using reference TRBV7-9 and TRBJ2-5 for the parts outside the CDR3, the full variable domain is DTGVSQNPRHKITKRGQNVTFRCDPISEHNRLYWYRQTLGQGPEFLTYFQNEAQLEKSRLLSDRFSAERPKGSFSTLEIQRTEQGDSAMYLCASSLRRGTVEETQYFGPGTRLLVL.